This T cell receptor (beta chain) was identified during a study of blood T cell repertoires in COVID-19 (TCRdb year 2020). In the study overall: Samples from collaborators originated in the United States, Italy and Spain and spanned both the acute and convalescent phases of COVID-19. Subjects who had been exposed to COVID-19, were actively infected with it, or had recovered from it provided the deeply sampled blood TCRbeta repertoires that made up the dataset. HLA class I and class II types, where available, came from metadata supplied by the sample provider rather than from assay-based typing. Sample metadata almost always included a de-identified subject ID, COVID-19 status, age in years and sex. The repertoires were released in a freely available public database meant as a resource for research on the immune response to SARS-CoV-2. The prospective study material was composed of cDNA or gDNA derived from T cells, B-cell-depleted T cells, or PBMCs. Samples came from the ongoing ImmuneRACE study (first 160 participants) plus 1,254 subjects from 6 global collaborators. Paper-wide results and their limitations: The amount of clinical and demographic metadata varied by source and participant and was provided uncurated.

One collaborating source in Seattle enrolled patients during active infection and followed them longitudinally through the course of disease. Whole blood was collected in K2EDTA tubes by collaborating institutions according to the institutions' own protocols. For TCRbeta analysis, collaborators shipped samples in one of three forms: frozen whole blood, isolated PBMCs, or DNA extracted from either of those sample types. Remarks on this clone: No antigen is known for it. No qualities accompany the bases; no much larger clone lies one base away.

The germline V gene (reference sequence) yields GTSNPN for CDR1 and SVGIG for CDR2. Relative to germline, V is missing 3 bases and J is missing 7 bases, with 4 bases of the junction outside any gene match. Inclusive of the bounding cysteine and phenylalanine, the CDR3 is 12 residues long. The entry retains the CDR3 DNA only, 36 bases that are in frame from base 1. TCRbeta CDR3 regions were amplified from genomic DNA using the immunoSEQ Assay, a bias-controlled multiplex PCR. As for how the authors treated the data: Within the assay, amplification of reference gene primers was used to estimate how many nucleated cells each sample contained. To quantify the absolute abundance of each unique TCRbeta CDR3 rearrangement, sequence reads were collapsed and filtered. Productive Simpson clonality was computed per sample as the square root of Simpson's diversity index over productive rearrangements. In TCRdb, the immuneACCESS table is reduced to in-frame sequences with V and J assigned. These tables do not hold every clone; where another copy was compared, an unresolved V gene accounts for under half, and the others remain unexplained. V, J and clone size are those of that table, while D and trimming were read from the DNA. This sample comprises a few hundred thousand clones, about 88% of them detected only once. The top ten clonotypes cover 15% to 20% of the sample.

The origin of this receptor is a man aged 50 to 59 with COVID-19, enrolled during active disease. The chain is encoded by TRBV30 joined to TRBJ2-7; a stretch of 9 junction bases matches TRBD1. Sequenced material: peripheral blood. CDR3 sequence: CAWSGTGYEQYF. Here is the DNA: TGTGCCTGGAGCGGGACAGGGTATGAGCAGTACTTC.